This T cell receptor beta chain was documented in a study of siplizumab effects on memory and regulatory T cells. Findings and caveats of the study: The naive T cell population seemed more diverse than memory cells and seemed a major contributor to the alloresponse.

Assays were performed on 95,000 to 100,000 TCR templates per sample. Measured with immunoSEQ multiplex PCR; TCRdb has only the in-frame clones, and not every one. The sample includes approximately 94,000 clones, over 90% of them seen just once. The CDR3 is 15 residues long. From germline, CDR1 is SGHTA and CDR2 FQGTGA. Losses at the gene ends were 1 base for V and 3 bases for J; bases not matched to a gene: 4. A remark on this clone: Its cognate antigen is unknown.

The material sequenced was non-Treg CD4+ T cells sorted from blood. This TCR came from a human donor in good health. The chain carries TRBV7-3 and TRBJ2-3; 7 bases match TRBD1. The CDR3 sequence: CASSLIGTETDTQYF. CDR3 coding DNA: TGTGCCAGCAGCTTAATTGGGACAGAGACAGATACGCAGTATTTT.